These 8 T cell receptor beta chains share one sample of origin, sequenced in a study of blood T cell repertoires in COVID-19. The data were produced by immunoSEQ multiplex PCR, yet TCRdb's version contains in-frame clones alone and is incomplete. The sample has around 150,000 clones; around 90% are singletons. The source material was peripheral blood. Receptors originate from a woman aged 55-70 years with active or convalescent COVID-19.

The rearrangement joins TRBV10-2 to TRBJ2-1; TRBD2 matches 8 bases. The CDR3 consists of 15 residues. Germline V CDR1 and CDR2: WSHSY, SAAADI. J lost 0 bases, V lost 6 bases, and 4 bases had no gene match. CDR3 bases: TGCGCCAGCAGCGTACTAGCGGCCTCCTACAATGAGCAGTTCTTC. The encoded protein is CASSVLAASYNEQFF.

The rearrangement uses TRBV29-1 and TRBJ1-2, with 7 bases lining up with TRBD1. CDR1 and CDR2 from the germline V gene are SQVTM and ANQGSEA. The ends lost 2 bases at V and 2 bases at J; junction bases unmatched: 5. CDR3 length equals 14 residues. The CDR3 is CSVEKQGINYGYTF. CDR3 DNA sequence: TGCAGCGTTGAAAAACAGGGGATAAACTATGGCTACACCTTC. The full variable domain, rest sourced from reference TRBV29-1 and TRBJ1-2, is SAVISQKPSRDICQRGTSLTIQCQVDSQVTMMFWYRQQPGQSLTLIATANQGSEATYESGFVIDKFPISRPNLTFSTLTVSNMSPEDSSIYLCSVEKQGINYGYTFGSGTRLTVV.

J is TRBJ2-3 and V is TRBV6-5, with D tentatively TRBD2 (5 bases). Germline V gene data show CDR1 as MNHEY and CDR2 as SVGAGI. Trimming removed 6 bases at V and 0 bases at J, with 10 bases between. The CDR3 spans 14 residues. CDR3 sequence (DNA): TGTGCCAGCAGAAGGACTGAGAGCACAGATACGCAGTATTTT. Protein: CASRRTESTDTQYF.

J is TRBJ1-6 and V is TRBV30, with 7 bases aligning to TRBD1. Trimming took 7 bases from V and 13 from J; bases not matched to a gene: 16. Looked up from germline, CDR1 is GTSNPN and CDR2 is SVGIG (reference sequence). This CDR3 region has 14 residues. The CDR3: CASKGMQGVFPLHF. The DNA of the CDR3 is TGTGCCTCGAAAGGGATGCAGGGGGTTTTCCCCCTCCACTTT.

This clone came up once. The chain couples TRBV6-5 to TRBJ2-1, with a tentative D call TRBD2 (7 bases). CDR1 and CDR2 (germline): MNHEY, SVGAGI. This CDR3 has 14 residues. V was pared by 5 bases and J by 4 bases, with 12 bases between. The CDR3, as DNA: TGTGCCAGCAGTCTAGAGGGGGGGTACAATGAGCAGTTCTTC. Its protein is CASSLEGGYNEQFF.

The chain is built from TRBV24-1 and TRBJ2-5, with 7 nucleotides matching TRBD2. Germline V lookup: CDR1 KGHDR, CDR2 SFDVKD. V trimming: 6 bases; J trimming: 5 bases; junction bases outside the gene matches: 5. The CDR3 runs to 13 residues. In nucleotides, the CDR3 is TGTGCCACCAGTCCGGTGGGGGGGGAGACCCAGTACTTC. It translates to CATSPVGGETQYF.

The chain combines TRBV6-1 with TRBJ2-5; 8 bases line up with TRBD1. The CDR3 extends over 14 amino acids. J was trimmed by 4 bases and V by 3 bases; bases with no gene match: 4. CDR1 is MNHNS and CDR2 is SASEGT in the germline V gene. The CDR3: CASSDGQGPETQYF. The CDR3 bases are TGTGCCAGCAGTGACGGACAGGGCCCAGAGACCCAGTACTTC.

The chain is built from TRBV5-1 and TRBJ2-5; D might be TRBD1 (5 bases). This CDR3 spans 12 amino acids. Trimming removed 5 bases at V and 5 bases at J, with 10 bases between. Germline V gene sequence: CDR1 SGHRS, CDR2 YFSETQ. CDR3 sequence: CASRQAQETQYF. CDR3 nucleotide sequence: TGCGCCAGCAGACAGGCCCAGGAGACCCAGTACTTC.